This T cell receptor (beta chain) was captured in a study of Graves' ophthalmopathy and Graves' hyperthyroidism. Study results and caveats: In blood appeared most of the expanded thyroid clonotypes whose frequency exceeded 0.001.

A remark on this clonotype: The antigen remains unidentified.

CDR1 and CDR2 (germline): LNHNV, YYDKDF (reference sequence). This CDR3 is 14 amino acids long. The germline V and J ends were trimmed by 3 bases and 3 bases, with 8 bases remaining between them. Amplification of the TCR beta CDR3 regions used RNA transcripts (as template). An opening RT-PCR round employed HTBI primers and preceded a second-round multiplex PCR. Using its own MiXCR run on the multiplex PCR reads, TCRdb lists one record per CDR3 protein. This table holds 650,000 to 800,000 distinct CDR3 sequences, roughly two fifths found once. The material sequenced was peripheral blood. This TCR was recovered from an adult man with Graves' ophthalmopathy. The rearrangement links TRBV15 to TRBJ2-2; D is unresolved. CDR3 coding DNA: TGTGCCACCAGCAGCGCGAGCGACACCGGGGAGCTGTTTTTT. This sequence encodes CATSSASDTGELFF.